Listed below are T cell receptor beta chains from one sample, sequenced in a study of human T cells and chemical hapten exposure. One entry per CDR3 protein results from TCRdb running MiXCR on the RACE reads. The sample holds 70,000 to 85,000 distinct CDR3 sequences, 8.6% seen once. The sample comprised whole blood. The origin of the receptors is a male donor in good health. Some clones in this sample may be carry-over from other donors' samples. CDR3s include the opening cysteine and the closing phenylalanine or tryptophan. A D gene is named only where the DNA matches it firmly. Rows may omit the clone size; those that give it use once, few, many or a size class.

V: TRBV4-2; J: TRBJ2-1; size: few; D: TRBD2; CDR3: CASSPYGTSGRNSYNEQFF; DNA: TGTGCCAGCAGCCCGTACGGGACTAGCGGGAGGAACTCCTACAATGAGCAGTTCTTC
V: TRBV5-1; J: TRBJ2-3; size: few; D: TRBD1; CDR3: CASSSQGAGDTQYF; DNA: TGCGCCAGCAGCTCACAGGGGGCTGGAGATACGCAGTATTTT
V: TRBV7-2; J: TRBJ2-7; size: -; D: -; CDR3: CASSPLRGRPYEQYF; DNA: TGTGCCAGCAGCCCGCTACGGGGGCGTCCCTACGAGCAGTACTTC
V: TRBV2; J: TRBJ1-5; size: -; D: -; CDR3: CASSGGSNQPQHF; DNA: TGTGCCAGCAGCGGGGGCAGCAATCAGCCCCAGCATTTT
V: TRBV2; J: TRBJ2-7; size: many; D: -; CDR3: CASSELGLAYEQYF; DNA: TGTGCCAGCAGTGAATTGGGCTTGGCCTACGAGCAGTACTTC
V: TRBV5-1; J: TRBJ2-3; size: -; D: -; CDR3: CASSLAGTLTDTQYF; DNA: TGCGCCAGCAGCTTGGCCGGGACTCTCACAGATACGCAGTATTTT
V: TRBV5-6; J: TRBJ2-3; size: -; D: -; CDR3: CASSLGLLPTDTQYF; DNA: TGTGCCAGCAGCTTGGGGCTTCTCCCCACAGATACGCAGTATTTT
V: TRBV12-3/TRBV12-4; J: TRBJ1-5; size: -; D: -; CDR3: CASSQRQANQPQHF; DNA: TGTGCCAGCAGTCAGCGACAGGCCAATCAGCCCCAGCATTTT
V: TRBV27; J: TRBJ2-3; size: few; D: TRBD1; CDR3: CASSLILPRGTASISTDTQYF; DNA: TGTGCCAGCAGTTTAATCCTACCTAGAGGGACAGCCAGTATTTCCACAGATACGCAGTATTTT
V: TRBV4-1; J: TRBJ1-6; size: -; D: -; CDR3: CASSQDLFSGNNSPLHF; DNA: TGCGCCAGCAGCCAAGATCTTTTTTCGGGGAATAATTCACCCCTCCACTTT
V: TRBV5-4; J: TRBJ1-2; size: few; D: -; CDR3: CASSLAVGGDNYGYTF; DNA: TGTGCCAGCAGCTTGGCCGTTGGAGGGGATAACTATGGCTACACCTTC
V: TRBV6-4; J: TRBJ2-1; size: once; D: -; CDR3: CASSDARDSRNEQFF; DNA: TGTGCCAGCAGTGACGCCAGGGACTCCCGGAATGAGCAGTTCTTC
V: TRBV6-5; J: TRBJ2-3; size: -; D: TRBD2; CDR3: CASSYTWEGDTQYF; DNA: TGTGCCAGCAGTTACACATGGGAGGGGGATACGCAGTATTTT
V: TRBV6-6; J: TRBJ1-5; size: many; D: -; CDR3: CASSLPGQPQHF; DNA: TGTGCCAGCAGTCTCCCCGGACAGCCCCAGCATTTT
V: TRBV6-7; J: TRBJ2-5; size: few; D: TRBD1; CDR3: CASSYPGQGCQETQYF; DNA: TGTGCCAGCAGTTACCCCGGACAGGGTTGTCAAGAGACCCAGTACTTC
V: TRBV5-6; J: TRBJ2-5; size: -; D: -; CDR3: CASSFDIEKTQYF; DNA: TGTGCCAGCAGCTTTGACATTGAGAAGACCCAGTACTTC
V: TRBV11-2; J: TRBJ2-1; size: few; D: TRBD2; CDR3: CASSFMASGSNEPFF; DNA: TGTGCCAGCAGCTTCATGGCTAGCGGGAGCAATGAGCCATTCTTC
V: TRBV9; J: TRBJ2-1; size: -; D: TRBD2; CDR3: CASSVGTSGYNEQFF; DNA: TGTGCCAGCAGCGTAGGCACTAGCGGTTACAATGAGCAGTTCTTC
V: TRBV3-1; J: TRBJ1-1; size: -; D: -; CDR3: CASSQAGDTEAFF; DNA: TGTGCCAGCAGCCAAGCGGGCGACACTGAAGCTTTCTTT
V: TRBV3-1; J: TRBJ2-1; size: few; D: TRBD2; CDR3: CASSQVPGGGAAGGNEQFF; DNA: TGTGCCAGCAGCCAAGTCCCGGGAGGCGGGGCCGCTGGGGGGAATGAGCAGTTCTTC
V: TRBV6-5; J: TRBJ2-3; size: -; D: -; CDR3: CASSYSINREADTQYF; DNA: TGTGCCAGCAGTTACTCGATCAACAGGGAGGCAGATACGCAGTATTTT
V: TRBV12-3/TRBV12-4; J: TRBJ1-1; size: -; D: -; CDR3: CASREQKPLNTEAFF; DNA: TGTGCCAGCAGGGAACAGAAACCCTTGAACACTGAAGCTTTCTTT
V: TRBV4-3; J: TRBJ1-1; size: -; D: -; CDR3: CASSQGTHTEAFF; DNA: TGCGCCAGCAGCCAAGGGACCCACACTGAAGCTTTCTTT
V: TRBV5-1; J: TRBJ2-3; size: many; D: TRBD1; CDR3: CASSLGPRGSTDTQYF; DNA: TGCGCCAGCAGCTTGGGGCCCAGGGGGAGCACAGATACGCAGTATTTT
V: TRBV25-1; J: TRBJ2-7; size: -; D: -; CDR3: CASSKLGNEQYF; DNA: TGTGCCAGCAGCAAATTAGGGAACGAGCAGTACTTC
V: TRBV6-1; J: TRBJ2-3; size: many; D: TRBD2; CDR3: CASSELAGGPDTQYF; DNA: TGTGCCAGCAGTGAACTAGCGGGGGGGCCAGATACGCAGTATTTT
V: TRBV4-2; J: TRBJ2-7; size: -; D: -; CDR3: CASSQGPGVEQYF; DNA: TGTGCCAGCAGCCAAGGCCCAGGGGTGGAGCAGTACTTC
V: TRBV6-2/TRBV6-3; J: TRBJ2-6; size: -; D: -; CDR3: CASSYAQVGFASGANVLTF; DNA: TGTGCCAGCAGTTACGCGCAGGTCGGCTTCGCCTCTGGGGCCAACGTCCTGACTTTC
V: TRBV5-1; J: TRBJ2-3; size: many; D: TRBD1; CDR3: CASSRGGTGLTDTQYF; DNA: TGCGCCAGCAGCCGCGGAGGGACAGGGCTCACAGATACGCAGTATTTT
V: TRBV12-5; J: TRBJ2-7; size: -; D: -; CDR3: CASGPRETAYEQYF; DNA: TGTGCTAGTGGACCACGGGAGACCGCCTACGAGCAGTACTTC
V: TRBV12-3/TRBV12-4; J: TRBJ2-1; size: -; D: -; CDR3: CASSLTSNEQFF; DNA: TGTGCCAGCAGTTTGACTAGCAATGAGCAGTTCTTC
V: TRBV12-3/TRBV12-4; J: TRBJ2-4; size: -; D: TRBD1; CDR3: CASRDRADKNIQYF; DNA: TGTGCCAGCAGAGACAGGGCGGACAAAAACATTCAGTACTTC
V: TRBV24-1; J: TRBJ2-3; size: few; D: TRBD2; CDR3: CATSLAGDRTDTQYF; DNA: TGTGCCACCAGTTTAGCGGGGGACCGCACAGATACGCAGTATTTT
V: TRBV6-2/TRBV6-3; J: TRBJ2-3; size: -; D: -; CDR3: CASSYSGRGDTQYF; DNA: TGTGCCAGCAGTTACTCCGGAAGGGGAGATACGCAGTATTTT
V: TRBV29-1; J: TRBJ1-1; size: few; D: -; CDR3: CSVVGFRATEAFF; DNA: TGCAGCGTTGTTGGGTTTAGGGCCACTGAAGCTTTCTTT
V: TRBV6-5; J: TRBJ2-3; size: -; D: TRBD2; CDR3: CASSYSWSGGPDTQYF; DNA: TGTGCCAGCAGTTACTCGTGGAGCGGGGGGCCAGATACGCAGTATTTT
V: TRBV4-1; J: TRBJ2-7; size: -; D: TRBD2; CDR3: CASSQGSGSFSEQYF; DNA: TGCGCCAGCAGCCAGGGGAGCGGGAGCTTCTCCGAGCAGTACTTC
V: TRBV5-1; J: TRBJ2-2; size: -; D: TRBD1; CDR3: CASSLEQGTGELFF; DNA: TGCGCCAGCAGCTTGGAACAGGGGACCGGGGAGCTGTTTTTT
V: TRBV27; J: TRBJ2-2; size: -; D: -; CDR3: CASSFPGSTGELFF; DNA: TGTGCCAGCAGTTTCCCCGGGAGTACCGGGGAGCTGTTTTTT
V: TRBV29-1; J: TRBJ1-1; size: few; D: TRBD1; CDR3: CSVGTGERTEAFF; DNA: TGCAGCGTTGGGACAGGGGAAAGGACTGAAGCTTTCTTT